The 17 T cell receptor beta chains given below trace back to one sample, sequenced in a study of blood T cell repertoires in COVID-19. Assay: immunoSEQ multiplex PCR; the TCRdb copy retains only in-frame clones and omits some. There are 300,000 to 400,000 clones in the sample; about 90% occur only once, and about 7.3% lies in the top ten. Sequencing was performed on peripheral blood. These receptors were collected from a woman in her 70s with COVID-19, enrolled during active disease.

The CDR3 DNA reads as TGTGCCAGCAGTTACCATCTTCTCGCTAGGGGTGAGCAGTACTTC. It translates to CASSYHLLARGEQYF. The chain recombines TRBV6-5 with TRBJ2-7, with D maybe TRBD1 (5 bases). Germline V gene data show CDR1 as MNHEY and CDR2 as SVGAGI. Deletions cut 2 bases from V and 7 bases from J, with 18 bases between. The CDR3 sequence is 15 residues long.

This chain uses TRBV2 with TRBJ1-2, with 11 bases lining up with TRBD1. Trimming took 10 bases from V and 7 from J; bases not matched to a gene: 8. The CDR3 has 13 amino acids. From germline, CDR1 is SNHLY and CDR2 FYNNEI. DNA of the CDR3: TGTGCCATCCCGGGGGGGACAGGGGGTGGCTACACCTTC. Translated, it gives CAIPGGTGGGYTF.

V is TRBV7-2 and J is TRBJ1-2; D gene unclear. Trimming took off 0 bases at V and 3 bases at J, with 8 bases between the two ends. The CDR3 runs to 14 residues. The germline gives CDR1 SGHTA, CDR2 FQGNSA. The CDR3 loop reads CASSLASGYYGYTF. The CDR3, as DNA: TGTGCCAGCAGCTTAGCGTCGGGGTACTATGGCTACACCTTC.

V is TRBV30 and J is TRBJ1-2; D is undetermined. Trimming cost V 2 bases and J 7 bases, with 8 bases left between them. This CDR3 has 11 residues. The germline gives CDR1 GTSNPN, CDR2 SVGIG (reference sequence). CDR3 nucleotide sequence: TGTGCCTGGAGTCCCAACATTGGCTACACCTTC. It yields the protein CAWSPNIGYTF.

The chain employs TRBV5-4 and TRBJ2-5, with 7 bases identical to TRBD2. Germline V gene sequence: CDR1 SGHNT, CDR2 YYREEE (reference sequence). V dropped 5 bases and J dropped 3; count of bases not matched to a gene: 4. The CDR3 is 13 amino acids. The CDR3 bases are TGTGCCAGCAGACCCAGCGGGGAAGAGACCCAGTACTTC. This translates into CASRPSGEETQYF.

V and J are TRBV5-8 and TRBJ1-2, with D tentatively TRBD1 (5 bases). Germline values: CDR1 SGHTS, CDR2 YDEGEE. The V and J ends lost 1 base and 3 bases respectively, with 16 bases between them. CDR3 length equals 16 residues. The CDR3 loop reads CASSLNLAGMDYGYTF. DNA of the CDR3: TGTGCCAGCAGCTTGAATCTGGCAGGGATGGACTATGGCTACACCTTC.

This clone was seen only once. The chain's CDR3 is CAAESRTGVYGYTF. CDR3 coding DNA: TGTGCCGCGGAGTCCCGGACAGGGGTCTATGGCTACACCTTC. This chain uses TRBV6-5 with TRBJ1-2; 9 bases are a match to TRBD1. Germline CDR1 is MNHEY and CDR2 is SVGAGI. CDR3 length: 14 amino acids. After removal of 11 bases from V and 4 bases from J, the junction contained 11 bases not matched to a gene.

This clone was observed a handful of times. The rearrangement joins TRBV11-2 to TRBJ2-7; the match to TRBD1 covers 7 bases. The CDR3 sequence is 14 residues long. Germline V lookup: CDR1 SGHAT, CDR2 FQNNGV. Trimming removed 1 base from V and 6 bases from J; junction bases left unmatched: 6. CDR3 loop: CASSLGQGNFEQYF. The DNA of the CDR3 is TGTGCCAGCAGCTTAGGACAGGGAAATTTCGAGCAGTACTTC.

CDR3 DNA sequence: TGTGCTAGTGGTTTGGTAGGGGAGGCGGTAAGAATGAACACTGAAGCTTTCTTT. Protein product: CASGLVGEAVRMNTEAFF. The chain uses TRBV12-5 and TRBJ1-1, with D tentatively TRBD1 (5 bases). Germline V CDR1 and CDR2: LGHNT, FRNRAP. Trimming removed 0 bases from V and 0 bases from J, with 17 bases in between. The CDR3 length is 18 residues.

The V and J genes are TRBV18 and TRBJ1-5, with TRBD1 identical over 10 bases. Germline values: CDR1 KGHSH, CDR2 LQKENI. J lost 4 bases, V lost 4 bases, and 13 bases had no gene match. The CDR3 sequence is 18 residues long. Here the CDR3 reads CASSLQRQGASENQPQHF. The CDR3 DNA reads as TGTGCCAGCTCACTACAAAGACAGGGGGCTTCGGAGAATCAGCCCCAGCATTTT.

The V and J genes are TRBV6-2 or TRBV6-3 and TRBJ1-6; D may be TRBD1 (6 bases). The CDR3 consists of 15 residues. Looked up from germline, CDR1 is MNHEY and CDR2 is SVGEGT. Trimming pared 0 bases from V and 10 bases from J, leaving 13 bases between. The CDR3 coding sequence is TGTGCCAGCAGTTACTCGGGGGGGCACCGATCACCCCTCCACTTT. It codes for CASSYSGGHRSPLHF.

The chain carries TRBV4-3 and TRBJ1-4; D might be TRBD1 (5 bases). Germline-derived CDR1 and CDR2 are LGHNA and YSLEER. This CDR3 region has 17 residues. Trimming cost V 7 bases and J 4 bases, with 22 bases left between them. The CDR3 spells CASNPGGLSESNEKLFF. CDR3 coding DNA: TGCGCCAGCAACCCTGGGGGACTATCTGAGAGTAATGAAAAACTGTTTTTT.

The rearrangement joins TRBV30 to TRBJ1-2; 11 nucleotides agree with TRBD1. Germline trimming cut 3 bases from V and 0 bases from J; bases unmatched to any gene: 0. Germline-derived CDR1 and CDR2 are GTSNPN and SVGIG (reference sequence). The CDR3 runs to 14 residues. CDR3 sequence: CAWRGQGANYGYTF. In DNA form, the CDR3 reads TGTGCCTGGAGGGGACAGGGGGCTAACTATGGCTACACCTTC. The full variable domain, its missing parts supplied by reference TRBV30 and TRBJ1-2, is SQTIHQWPATLVQPVGSPLSLECTVEGTSNPNLYWYRQAAGRGLQLLFYSVGIGQISSEVPQNLSASRPQDRQFILSSKKLLLSDSGFYLCAWRGQGANYGYTFGSGTRLTVV.

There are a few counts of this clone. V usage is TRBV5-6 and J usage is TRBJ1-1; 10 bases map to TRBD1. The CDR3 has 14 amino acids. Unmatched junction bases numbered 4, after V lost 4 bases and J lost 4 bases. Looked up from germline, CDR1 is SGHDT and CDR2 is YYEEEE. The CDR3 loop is CASSLWTGGTEAFF. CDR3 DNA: TGTGCCAGCAGCCTCTGGACAGGGGGCACTGAAGCTTTCTTT.

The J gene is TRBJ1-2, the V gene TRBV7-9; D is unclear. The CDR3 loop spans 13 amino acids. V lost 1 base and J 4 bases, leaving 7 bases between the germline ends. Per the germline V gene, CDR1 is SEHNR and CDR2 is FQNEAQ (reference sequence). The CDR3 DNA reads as TGTGCCAGCAGCTTAGTTATGAGCTATGGCTACACCTTC. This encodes CASSLVMSYGYTF.

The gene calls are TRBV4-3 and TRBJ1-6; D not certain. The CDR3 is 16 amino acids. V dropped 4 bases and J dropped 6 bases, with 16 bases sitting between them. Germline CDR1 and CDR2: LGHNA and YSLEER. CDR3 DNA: TGCGCCAGCAGCCCGTCGGCGGGTGACCTTAATTCACCCCTCCACTTT. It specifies CASSPSAGDLNSPLHF.

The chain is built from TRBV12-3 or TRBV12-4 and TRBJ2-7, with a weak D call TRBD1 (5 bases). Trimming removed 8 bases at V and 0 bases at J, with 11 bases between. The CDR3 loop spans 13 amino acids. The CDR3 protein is CASGRALSYEQYF. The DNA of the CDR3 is TGTGCCAGCGGCAGGGCTCTCTCCTACGAGCAGTACTTC.